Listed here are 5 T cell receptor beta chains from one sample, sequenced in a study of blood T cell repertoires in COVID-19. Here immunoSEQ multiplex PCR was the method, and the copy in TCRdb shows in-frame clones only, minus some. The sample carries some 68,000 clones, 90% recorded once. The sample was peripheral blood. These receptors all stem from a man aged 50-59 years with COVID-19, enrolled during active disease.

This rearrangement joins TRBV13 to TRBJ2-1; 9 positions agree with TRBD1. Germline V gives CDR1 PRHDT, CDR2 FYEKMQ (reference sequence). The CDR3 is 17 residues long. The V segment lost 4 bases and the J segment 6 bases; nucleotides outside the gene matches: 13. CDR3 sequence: CASSSYSGTGSPNEQFF. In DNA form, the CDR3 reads TGTGCCAGCAGCTCCTACTCCGGGACAGGGTCCCCCAATGAGCAGTTCTTC. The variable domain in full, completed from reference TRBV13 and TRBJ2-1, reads AAGVIQSPRHLIKEKRETATLKCYPIPRHDTVYWYQQGPGQDPQFLISFYEKMQSDKGSIPDRFSAQQFSDYHSELNMSSLELGDSALYFCASSSYSGTGSPNEQFFGPGTRLTVL.

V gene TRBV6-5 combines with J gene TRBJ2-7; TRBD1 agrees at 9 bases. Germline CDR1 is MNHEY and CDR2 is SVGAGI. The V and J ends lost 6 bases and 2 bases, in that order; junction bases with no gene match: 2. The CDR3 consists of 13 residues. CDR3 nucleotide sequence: TGTGCCAGCAGCCGGGACAGGGCCTACGAGCAGTACTTC. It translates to CASSRDRAYEQYF.

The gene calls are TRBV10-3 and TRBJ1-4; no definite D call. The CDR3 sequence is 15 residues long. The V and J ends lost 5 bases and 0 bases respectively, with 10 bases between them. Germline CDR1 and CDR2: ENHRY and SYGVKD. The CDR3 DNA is TGTGCCATCAGTCCCTACCGGGCAACTAATGAAAAACTGTTTTTT. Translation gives CAISPYRATNEKLFF.

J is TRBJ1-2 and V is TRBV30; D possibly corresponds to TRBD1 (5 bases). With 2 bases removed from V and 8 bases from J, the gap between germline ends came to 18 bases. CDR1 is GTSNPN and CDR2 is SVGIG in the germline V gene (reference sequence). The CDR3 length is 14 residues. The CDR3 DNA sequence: TGTGCCTGGAGTACCCCTCCAGGGAGGGGCGGCTACACCTTC. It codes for CAWSTPPGRGGYTF.

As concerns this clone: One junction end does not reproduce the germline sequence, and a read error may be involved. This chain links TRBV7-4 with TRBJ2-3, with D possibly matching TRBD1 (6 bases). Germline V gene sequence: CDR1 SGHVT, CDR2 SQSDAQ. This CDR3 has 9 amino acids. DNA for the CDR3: TGTGCCAGCAGCTTAGGGGACAAATTT. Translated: CASSLGDKF.